This T cell receptor (beta chain) emerged from a study of OX40 agonist ivuxolimab in advanced cancers. Study in general: Patients were treated with ivuxolimab, an agonistic anti-OX40 (CD134) antibody. Three individuals attained partial responses, comprising one hepatocellular carcinoma case and two cutaneous melanoma cases.

The method was immunoSEQ multiplex PCR; TCRdb's version includes in-frame clones alone and lacks a portion of them. Seen here are tens of thousands of clones, 86% observed once, and the top ten hold around 2.7%. This CDR3 comprises 14 residues. The J segment lost 3 bases and the V segment lost 4 bases, leaving 5 bases of the junction unmatched. Per the germline V gene, CDR1 is KGHSH and CDR2 is LQKENI. This clonotype was obtained from an adult with an advanced solid tumor such as melanoma, head and neck, liver or kidney cancer. This chain connects TRBV18 to TRBJ2-7, with 8 bases lining up with TRBD1. Sequenced here: CD4+ or CD8+ T cells sorted from blood, sampled in a trial of the OX40 agonist ivuxolimab. The CDR3 DNA follows: TGTGCCAGCTCACGGACAGGGCCGGTCTACGAGCAGTACTTC. Amino acid sequence: CASSRTGPVYEQYF.